This T cell receptor beta chain was identified during a study of CD4 and CD8 cells across lung adenocarcinoma regions. The CDR3 loop spans 17 amino acids. The V gene's germline CDR1 is MNHNS and CDR2 SASEGT. To note about this clonotype: One end of the junction does not line up with germline, which may come from a read error.

In TCRdb, the PCR reads were re-called with MiXCR into one record per CDR3 protein. The repertoire holds about 7,700 distinct CDR3 sequences, with over 40% as singletons. Donors had localized lung adenocarcinoma, a non-small cell lung cancer. Sequenced: CD4+ T cells from the margin of a lung tumor. The receptor was derived from a male donor with lung adenocarcinoma. The CD4 and CD8 labels of this study may be unreliable. The chain recombines TRBV6-1 with TRBJ2-4, with a weak D call TRBD2 (6 bases). The CDR3 reads CASSEGHGSRDKKIQYF. Written as DNA, the CDR3 is TGTGCCAGCAGTGAGGGGCACGGGAGCCGTGACAAAAAGATTCAGTACTTC.